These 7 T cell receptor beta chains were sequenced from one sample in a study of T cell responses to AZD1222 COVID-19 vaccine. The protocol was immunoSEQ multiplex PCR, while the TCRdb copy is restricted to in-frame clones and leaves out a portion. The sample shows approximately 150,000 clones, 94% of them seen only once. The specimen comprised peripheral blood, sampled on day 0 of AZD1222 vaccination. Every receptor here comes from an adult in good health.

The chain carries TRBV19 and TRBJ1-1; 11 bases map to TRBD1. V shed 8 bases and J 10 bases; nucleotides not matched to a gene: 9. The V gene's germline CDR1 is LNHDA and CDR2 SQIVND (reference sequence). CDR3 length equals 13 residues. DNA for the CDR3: TGTGCCAGTCTTGGACAGGGGGCGATTGGAGCTTTCTTT. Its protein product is CASLGQGAIGAFF.

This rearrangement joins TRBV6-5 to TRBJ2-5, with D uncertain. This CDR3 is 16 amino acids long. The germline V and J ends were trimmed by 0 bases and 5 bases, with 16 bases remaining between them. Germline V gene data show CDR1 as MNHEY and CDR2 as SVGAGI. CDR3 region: CASSYSIPRLGETQYF. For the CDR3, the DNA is TGTGCCAGCAGTTACTCGATTCCCAGGTTAGGGGAGACCCAGTACTTC.

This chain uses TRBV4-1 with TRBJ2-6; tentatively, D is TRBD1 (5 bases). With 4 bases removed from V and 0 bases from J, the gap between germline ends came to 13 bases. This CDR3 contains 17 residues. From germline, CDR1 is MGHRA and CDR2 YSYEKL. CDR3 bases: TGCGCCAGCAGCCCTACTGGGGCGACCTCTGGGGCCAACGTCCTGACTTTC. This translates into CASSPTGATSGANVLTF.

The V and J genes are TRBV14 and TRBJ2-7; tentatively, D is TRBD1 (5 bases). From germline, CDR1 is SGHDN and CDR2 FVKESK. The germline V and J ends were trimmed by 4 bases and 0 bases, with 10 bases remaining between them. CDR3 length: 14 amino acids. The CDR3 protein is CASSRGHLSYEQYV. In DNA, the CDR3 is TGTGCCAGCAGCCGTGGACACCTCTCCTACGAGCAGTACGTC.

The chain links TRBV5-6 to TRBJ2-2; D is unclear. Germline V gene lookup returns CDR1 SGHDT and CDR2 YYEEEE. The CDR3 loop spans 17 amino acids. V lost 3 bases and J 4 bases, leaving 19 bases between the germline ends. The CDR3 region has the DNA TGTGCCAGCAGCTCGGTCGGGTCGGGTCCCCTCACCGGGGAGCTGTTTTTT. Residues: CASSSVGSGPLTGELFF.

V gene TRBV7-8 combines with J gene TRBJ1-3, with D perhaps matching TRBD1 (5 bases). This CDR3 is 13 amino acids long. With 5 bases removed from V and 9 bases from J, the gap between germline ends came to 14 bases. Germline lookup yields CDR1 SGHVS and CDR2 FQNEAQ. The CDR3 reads CASSPGAGGTIYF. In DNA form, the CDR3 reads TGTGCCAGCAGCCCCGGGGCGGGCGGCACCATATATTTT.

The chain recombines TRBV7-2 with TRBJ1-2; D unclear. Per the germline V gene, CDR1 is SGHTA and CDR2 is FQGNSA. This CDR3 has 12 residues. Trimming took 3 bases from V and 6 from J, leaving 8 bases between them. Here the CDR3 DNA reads TGTGCCAGCAGCTTGGGCACCGATGGCTACACCTTC. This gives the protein CASSLGTDGYTF.